This T cell receptor (beta chain) was captured by sequencing in a study of blood T cell repertoires in COVID-19. Overall study: Acute and convalescent COVID-19 samples came from the United States, Italy and Spain. The cDNA or gDNA used as material had been derived from T cells, B-cell-depleted T cells, or PBMCs.

Everyone who took part was roughly 18 to 89 years old, and they came from 24 US areas. Germline-derived CDR1 and CDR2 are MNHEY and SVGAGI. The CDR3 runs to 16 residues. Trimming pared 2 bases from V and 7 bases from J, leaving 15 bases between. As originally analysed: Counts of nucleated cells, estimated from reference gene primer amplification, were obtained. Produced via immunoSEQ multiplex PCR; TCRdb's table is partial and in-frame only. The V and J calls and clone size are taken from that table; D and trimming were inferred from the DNA. The sample includes approximately 210,000 clones, about 86% of them seen just once.

This TCR came from a woman aged 45 to 65 with acute COVID-19. Sequencing used PBMCs or T cells enriched from blood (not recorded which). The V call is TRBV6-5, the J call TRBJ1-6; D perhaps matches TRBD1 (6 bases). CDR3 in amino acids: CASSYAPTGNNSPLHF. In nucleotides, the CDR3 is TGTGCCAGCAGTTACGCCCCCACAGGGAACAATTCACCCCTCCACTTT.